This TCR beta chain was sequenced for a study of identical twins. Overall study results and limits: Sequences that were out-of-frame, alpha and twin-shared displayed an excess of low generation probability.

TCRdb redid the calling of the 5' RACE reads with MiXCR, one entry per CDR3 protein. The sample has approximately 630,000 distinct CDR3 sequences, under 8.5% seen once. This clonotype has more than one count but fewer than ten. As yet, its antigen is unknown. The ends were cut back, 1 base at V and 2 bases at J, with 11 bases in the middle. Germline loops: CDR1 DFQATT, CDR2 SNEGSKA (reference sequence). CDR3 length equals 14 residues. In addition, the sample was reused for a study of yellow fever vaccine responses in identical twins.

The V call is TRBV20-1, the J call TRBJ2-5; D is unresolved. The sequenced sample consisted of PBMCs. The receptor's source is a woman between 18 and 29 years old in good health. CDR3 in amino acids: CSARASPGQETQYF. CDR3 nucleotide sequence: TGCAGTGCTAGAGCCAGCCCCGGGCAAGAGACCCAGTACTTC.